This TCR beta chain derives from a study of T cell responses to AZD1222 COVID-19 vaccine (dated by TCRdb to the early 2020s). Turning to the overall study: AZD1222 recipients given second doses at about 4 weeks or at about 12 weeks were pooled, since spike-specific TCR depth and breadth were not found to differ between the two schedules. Trial participants were enrolled by age into 18-55, 56-69 and 70-plus year subgroups, with roughly 160, 29 and 62 TCR-sequenced participants respectively. TCR sequencing was performed for 230 to 250 trial participants, of whom about 200 were given two doses of AZD1222 and around 26 were given two doses of MenACWY control vaccine. General conclusions and limits of the study: Because no day 14 peak-response samples were available, repertoires were characterized only after the peak T cell response. Vaccine-associated CD4 TCRs spanned the whole spike protein, with dominant responses in regions 160-218 and 743-854. Conclusions about previously exposed vaccinees are limited because only six or seven AZD1222 recipients were SARS-CoV-2 seropositive at baseline. Spike-specific TCR breadth and depth rose significantly after two AZD1222 doses compared with day 0 and with MenACWY recipients. Reportedly, close to half of the unique spike-specific TCRs recognized epitopes lying outside the regions that are mutated in the B.1.351 and B.1.1.7 variants. In the small 56-69-year group, the increase in depth fell short of significance, most likely because of low power. Most participants were white British and females outnumbered males, and the authors suggested that clonal diversity may have been underestimated.

The CDR3 regions of human TCRbeta chains were analyzed by immunosequencing. Regarding the original processing steps: Repertoire TCRs were matched against a reference library of SARS-CoV-2-specific TCRs generated with the MIRA antigen-specificity platform. Breadth was defined as the fraction of unique TCRs that were SARS-CoV-2-associated, and depth was defined as the fraction of total T cells that were SARS-CoV-2-associated. Using the MIRA data, each spike-specific TCR was assigned both to the spike region to which the TCR was reactive and to a CD4 or CD8 class. Log10-transformed breadth and depth values were compared by one-way ANOVA with Sidak's multiple comparisons tests. Not all clones reach the TCRdb copy of this immuneACCESS table, which keeps in-frame sequences only. Checked studies attribute under half of the gap to unresolved V genes and leave the rest unexplained. The V and J calls and clone size were taken over from that table, and D and trimming were inferred from the DNA. The sample profile shows 150,000 to 200,000 clones; just over 90% of them were found once. The top ten hold about 4.2% of the sample.

The sample's time point label, in plain terms: baseline before first vaccination. Vaccinee samples were obtained from the UK trials COV001 and COV002, which included a single-blind randomized controlled phase 2/3 trial of AZD1222 (ChAdOx1 nCoV-19) in healthy adults. For TCRbeta chain sequencing, PBMC samples from trial participants were taken at day 0 and at day 28 after the second dose. In its sample, this clone was seen once. Its antigen is currently not known. Base qualities were left out, and no much larger clone turns up one base away. V sheds 6 bases and J sheds 8 bases, leaving 17 bases between their ends. The CDR3, cysteine through phenylalanine, is 13 amino acids long. Only the CDR3 part of the read is kept: 39 bases, read in frame from the first base. The germline V gene provides CDR1 MNHEY and CDR2 SVGAGI.

This sequence uses TRBV6-5 and TRBJ2-7; the D gene is possibly TRBD2, with 7 bases matching. The TCR was taken from an adult in good health. Sequencing was performed on peripheral blood, taken on day 0 of AZD1222 vaccination. In nucleotide form, the sequence is TGTGCCAGCAGCCCCCGGGGGGCTTTACAGCAGTACTTC. Its translation is CASSPRGALQQYF.